The subject of this entry is one T cell receptor (beta chain). This clone's antigen is unknown. The input lacks base qualities; no much larger clone sits a single base away. This record belongs to a study of blood T cell repertoires in COVID-19 (dated by TCRdb to 2018 to 2020). Background for the entire study: The collaborator samples originated in the United States, Italy and Spain and spanned the acute and convalescent phases of COVID-19. The dataset comprised deeply sampled blood TCRbeta repertoires from subjects exposed to, actively infected with, or recovered from COVID-19. Where HLA class I and class II types were available, the types were taken from metadata supplied by the sample provider, not from assay-based typing. The material from the prospective study consisted of cDNA or gDNA derived from T cells, B-cell-depleted T cells, or PBMCs. The samples were drawn from two sources: the first 160 participants of the ongoing ImmuneRACE study, and 1,000 to 1,500 subjects contributed by 6 global collaborators. The sample metadata nearly always contained a de-identified subject ID, COVID-19 status, age in years and sex. The repertoires were released in a freely available public database meant as a resource for research on the immune response to SARS-CoV-2.

Collaborating institutions collected whole blood in K2EDTA tubes following their own protocols. For TCRbeta analysis, collaborators shipped samples in one of three forms: frozen whole blood, isolated PBMCs, or DNA extracted from either of those sample types. CDR1 and CDR2 (SNHLY, FYNNEI) derive from the germline V gene. There are 12 amino acids in the CDR3, from cysteine to phenylalanine inclusive. Just the 36-base CDR3 DNA is kept, in frame starting at base 1. Trimmed from V: 1 base; trimmed from J: 13 bases; junction bases lacking a gene match: 6. Study-level results and caveats: The amount of clinical and demographic metadata varied by source and participant and was provided uncurated.

TCRbeta CDR3 regions were amplified from genomic DNA by means of the immunoSEQ Assay, a bias-controlled multiplex PCR. The authors' pipeline ran thus. The number of nucleated cells in each sample was estimated by amplification of reference gene primers within the assay. To quantify the absolute abundance of each unique TCRbeta CDR3 rearrangement, sequence reads were collapsed and filtered. For each sample, productive Simpson clonality was calculated as the square root of Simpson's diversity index across productive rearrangements. TCRdb took over this immuneACCESS table, retaining in-frame rearrangements with V and J assigned. Such tables are incomplete; in checked studies, under half of the missing clones stem from an unresolved V gene, and the remainder is unexplained. Clonal size and the V and J genes are those of that table, whereas D and trimming came from the DNA. For this sample the table gives 60,000 or so clones, of which approximately 84% were detected only once. Of the sample, around 3.5% is held by the ten largest clones.

The chain was built from TRBV2 and TRBJ2-5; a stretch of 7 junction bases matches TRBD1. Sequencing was done on a sample of peripheral blood. This clonotype was sampled from a man between 60 and 70 years old with acute or convalescent COVID-19. The CDR3 region has the sequence CASSEDSQGVYF. The nucleotide sequence is TGTGCCAGCAGTGAAGACAGTCAGGGGGTGTACTTC. Reference TRBV2 and TRBJ2-5 proteins supply the regions before and after the CDR3; the full variable domain is: EPEVTQTPSHQVTQMGQEVILRCVPISNHLYFYWYRQILGQKVEFLVSFYNNEISEKSEIFDDQFSVERPDGSNFTLKIRSTKLEDSAMYFCASSEDSQGVYFGPGTRLLVL.